A single sample gave rise to the 19 T cell receptor beta chains below, sequenced in a study of OX40 agonist ivuxolimab in advanced cancers. Profiling relied on immunoSEQ multiplex PCR, and the TCRdb table lists in-frame clones only, not all of them. The sample shows about 56,000 clones, roughly 80% of them seen only once. The specimen comprised CD4+ or CD8+ T cells sorted from blood, sampled in a trial of the OX40 agonist ivuxolimab. All receptors come from an adult with an advanced solid tumor such as melanoma, head and neck, liver or kidney cancer.

The chain combines TRBV6-1 with TRBJ2-5, with 10 bases identical to TRBD2. Unmatched junction bases numbered 5, after V lost 0 bases and J lost 1 base. The CDR3 loop spans 17 amino acids. Per germline, CDR1 MNHNS and CDR2 SASEGT. CDR3 loop: CASSEALLAGFQETQYF. The CDR3 DNA sequence: TGTGCCAGCAGTGAAGCGCTACTAGCGGGATTCCAAGAGACCCAGTACTTC.

The chain carries TRBV10-1 and TRBJ2-6; D is tentatively TRBD1 or TRBD2 (6 bases each). The V end was cut by 0 bases, the J end by 3 bases, with 12 bases between. In germline, CDR1 is WNHNN, CDR2 SYGVQD (reference sequence). This CDR3 has 17 residues. This CDR3 is CASSESLGGGGANVLTF. The CDR3 DNA reads as TGCGCCAGCAGTGAGTCGCTCGGGGGCGGTGGGGCCAACGTCCTGACTTTC.

This sequence joins TRBV7-9 and TRBJ2-3; tentative D call: TRBD2 (6 bases). This CDR3 spans 16 amino acids. Germline CDR1 reads SEHNR; CDR2 reads FQNEAQ (reference sequence). V was pared by 5 bases and J by 0 bases, with 15 bases between. The CDR3 coding sequence is TGTGCCAGCAGCCCCGTGTCTAGCGCGAGCACAGATACGCAGTATTTT. This sequence encodes CASSPVSSASTDTQYF. Together with reference TRBV7-9 and TRBJ2-3, the CDR3 gives the full variable domain: DTGVSQNPRHKITKRGQNVTFRCDPISEHNRLYWYRQTLGQGPEFLTYFQNEAQLEKSRLLSDRFSAERPKGSFSTLEIQRTEQGDSAMYLCASSPVSSASTDTQYFGPGTRLTVL.

The V gene is TRBV4-2, the J gene TRBJ1-4; 9 bases are shared with TRBD1. Looked up from germline, CDR1 is LGHNA and CDR2 is YNFKEQ. The V segment lost 4 bases and the J segment 0 bases; nucleotides outside the gene matches: 3. The CDR3 contains 16 residues. CDR3 region: CASSPGQGTTNEKLFF. CDR3 bases: TGTGCCAGCAGCCCAGGACAGGGGACAACTAATGAAAAACTGTTTTTT.

This clone has more than one count but fewer than ten. This chain connects TRBV7-2 to TRBJ2-7, with 12 nucleotides matching TRBD1. Trimming at V came to 5 bases and at J to 5 bases, leaving 10 bases not matched to a gene. The CDR3 runs to 16 residues. Germline V gives CDR1 SGHTA, CDR2 FQGNSA. CDR3 nucleotides: TGTGCCAGCAGCGGCACCGGGACAGGGGGCAAACACGAGCAGTACTTC. Translating gives CASSGTGTGGKHEQYF.

The chain combines TRBV5-1 with TRBJ1-3; 8 positions match TRBD1. CDR1 is SGHRS and CDR2 is YFSETQ in the germline V gene. Trimming removed 4 bases from V and 1 base from J; junction bases left unmatched: 4. The CDR3 has 15 amino acids. The CDR3 here is CASSPDRGSGNTIYF. In DNA form, the CDR3 reads TGCGCCAGCAGCCCCGACAGGGGATCTGGAAACACCATATATTTT. Combining the CDR3 with reference TRBV5-1 and TRBJ1-3 gives the whole variable domain KAGVTQTPRYLIKTRGQQVTLSCSPISGHRSVSWYQQTPGQGLQFLFEYFSETQRNKGNFPGRFSGRQFSNSRSEMNVSTLELGDSALYLCASSPDRGSGNTIYFGEGSWLTVV.

CDR3 nucleotides: TGTGCCAGCTCAGCCCGACCGGGTTACCACTATGGCTACACCTTC. It translates to CASSARPGYHYGYTF. This chain connects TRBV18 to TRBJ1-2, with no clear D. Trimming took 5 bases from V and 3 from J, leaving 16 bases between them. CDR3 length: 15 amino acids. Looked up from germline, CDR1 is KGHSH and CDR2 is LQKENI.

The J gene is TRBJ2-5, the V gene TRBV29-1; D unclear. Per the germline V gene, CDR1 is SQVTM and CDR2 is ANQGSEA. The CDR3 sequence is 17 residues long. V lost 5 bases and J lost 5, with 27 bases in between. In nucleotides, the CDR3 is TGCAGCGTTCGCGGTGATGAGTGGGCTATGGCTTCGGAGACCCAGTACTTC. Translating it yields CSVRGDEWAMASETQYF.

The chain links TRBV28 to TRBJ2-2; the D is unclear. CDR1 is MDHEN and CDR2 is SYDVKM in the germline V gene. The V gene lost 6 bases and the J gene lost 0 bases, with 14 bases spanning the gap. The CDR3 runs 16 residues. The CDR3 DNA reads as TGTGCCAGCAGAAAGCGCAGATATGCGAACACCGGGGAGCTGTTTTTT. Translation gives CASRKRRYANTGELFF.

V and J are TRBV5-1 and TRBJ2-3; 7 bases are a match to TRBD2. The CDR3 is 14 amino acids. Trimming took 0 bases from V and 2 from J; bases not matched to a gene: 0. Germline V gives CDR1 SGHRS, CDR2 YFSETQ. CDR3 in amino acids: CASSLGDYTDTQYF. In DNA, the CDR3 is TGCGCCAGCAGCTTGGGGGACTACACAGATACGCAGTATTTT.

The rearrangement uses TRBV11-2 and TRBJ1-4; 7 nucleotides match TRBD1. Germline V CDR1 and CDR2: SGHAT, FQNNGV. Trimming cost V 4 bases and J 3 bases; bases outside gene matches: 8. The CDR3 spans 16 residues. This CDR3 reads CASSWRRQGANEKLFF. The DNA of the CDR3 is TGTGCCAGCAGCTGGAGACGTCAGGGGGCTAATGAAAAACTGTTTTTT.

This clone qualifies as medium-sized. The chain is built from TRBV15 and TRBJ2-7; no clear D. Germline CDR1 LNHNV, CDR2 YYDKDF (reference sequence). CDR3 length: 14 residues. V was shortened by 9 bases and J by 0 bases, with 15 bases between the two germline ends. CDR3: CATTPRGGSYEQYF. The CDR3 DNA sequence: TGTGCCACAACCCCACGCGGTGGCTCCTACGAGCAGTACTTC.

This sequence joins TRBV29-1 and TRBJ2-7; the match to TRBD1 covers 7 bases. J gave up 4 bases and V 4 bases, and 4 bases lay outside the gene matches. Germline-derived CDR1 and CDR2 are SQVTM and ANQGSEA. The CDR3 covers 12 residues. CDR3 loop: CSVGNRGYEQYF. The CDR3 DNA reads TGCAGCGTTGGAAACAGGGGTTACGAGCAGTACTTC.

V usage is TRBV2 and J usage is TRBJ1-1; D may be TRBD1 (6 bases). The germline V gene has CDR1 SNHLY and CDR2 FYNNEI. The V gene lost 4 bases and the J gene lost 1 base, with 7 bases spanning the gap. This CDR3 is built from 13 residues. Written as DNA, the CDR3 is TGTGCCAGCAGTGGGACAGCGAACACTGAAGCTTTCTTT. It encodes CASSGTANTEAFF.

Regarding this clone: Other DNA sequences in the sample encode the same CDR3. The chain is built from TRBV5-1 and TRBJ1-5, with a possible D match to TRBD1 (5 bases). Germline V gene data show CDR1 as SGHRS and CDR2 as YFSETQ. The V end lost 0 bases, the J end lost 7 bases, and 8 bases lay between the germline ends. The CDR3 contains 13 residues. CDR3 nucleotides: TGCGCCAGCAGCTTGGGGGACGGCCAGCCCCAGCATTTT. Translation: CASSLGDGQPQHF.

The gene calls are TRBV6-6 and TRBJ2-3; no clear D. Trimming stripped 0 bases from V and 0 bases from J, with 7 bases between. This CDR3 has 15 residues. In germline, CDR1 is MNHNY, CDR2 SVGAGI (reference sequence). Here the CDR3 DNA reads TGTGCCAGCAGTTACTCGGCCAGAAGCACAGATACGCAGTATTTT. It translates to CASSYSARSTDTQYF.

J is TRBJ2-2 and V is TRBV19; 7 positions match TRBD1. V dropped 10 bases and J dropped 3; count of bases not matched to a gene: 8. CDR3 length: 14 residues. Per the germline V gene, CDR1 is LNHDA and CDR2 is SQIVND (reference sequence). CDR3 residues: CATSGTAYTGELFF. The DNA of the CDR3 is TGTGCCACTTCCGGGACAGCCTACACCGGGGAGCTGTTTTTT. Complete variable domain (other parts from reference TRBV19 and TRBJ2-2): DGGITQSPKYLFRKEGQNVTLSCEQNLNHDAMYWYRQDPGQGLRLIYYSQIVNDFQKGDIAEGYSVSREKKESFPLTVTSAQKNPTAFYLCATSGTAYTGELFFGEGSRLTVL.

This chain connects TRBV5-4 to TRBJ1-4, with TRBD1 matching over 10 bases. Germline V gives CDR1 SGHNT, CDR2 YYREEE (reference sequence). This CDR3 contains 17 residues. V trimming: 4 bases; J trimming: 2 bases; junction bases outside the gene matches: 8. This CDR3 is CASSQDGTGATNEKLFF. DNA for the CDR3: TGTGCCAGCAGCCAAGATGGGACAGGGGCCACTAATGAAAAACTGTTTTTT.

The CDR3 region is CASSIPGLSTEAFF. In DNA form, the CDR3 reads TGTGCCAGTAGTATCCCGGGCCTTAGCACTGAAGCTTTCTTT. The chain joins TRBV19 to TRBJ1-1; D gene ambiguous. CDR3 length: 14 residues. The V gene lost 3 bases and the J gene lost 4 bases, with 12 bases spanning the gap. CDR1 and CDR2 (germline): LNHDA, SQIVND (reference sequence). Looking up the rest from reference TRBV19 and TRBJ1-1 gives the full variable domain: DGGITQSPKYLFRKEGQNVTLSCEQNLNHDAMYWYRQDPGQGLRLIYYSQIVNDFQKGDIAEGYSVSREKKESFPLTVTSAQKNPTAFYLCASSIPGLSTEAFFGQGTRLTVV.